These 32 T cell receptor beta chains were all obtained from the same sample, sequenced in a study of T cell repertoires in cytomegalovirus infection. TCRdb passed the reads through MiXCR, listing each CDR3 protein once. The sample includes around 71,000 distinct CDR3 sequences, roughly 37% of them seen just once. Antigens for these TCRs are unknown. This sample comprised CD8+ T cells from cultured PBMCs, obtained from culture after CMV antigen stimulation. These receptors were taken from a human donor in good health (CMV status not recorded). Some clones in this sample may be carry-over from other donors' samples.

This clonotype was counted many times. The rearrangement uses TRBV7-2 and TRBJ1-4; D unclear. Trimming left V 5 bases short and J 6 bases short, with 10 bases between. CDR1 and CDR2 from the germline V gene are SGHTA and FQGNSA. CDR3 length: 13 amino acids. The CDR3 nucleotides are TGTGCCAGCAGCACCACTCCTGATGAAAAACTGTTTTTT. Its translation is CASSTTPDEKLFF.

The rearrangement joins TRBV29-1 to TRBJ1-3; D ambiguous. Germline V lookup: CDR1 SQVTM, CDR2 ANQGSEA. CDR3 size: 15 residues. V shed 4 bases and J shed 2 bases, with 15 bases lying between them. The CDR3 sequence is CSVVVSREAGNTIYF. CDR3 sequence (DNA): TGCAGCGTTGTTGTCTCGAGGGAGGCTGGAAACACCATATATTTT.

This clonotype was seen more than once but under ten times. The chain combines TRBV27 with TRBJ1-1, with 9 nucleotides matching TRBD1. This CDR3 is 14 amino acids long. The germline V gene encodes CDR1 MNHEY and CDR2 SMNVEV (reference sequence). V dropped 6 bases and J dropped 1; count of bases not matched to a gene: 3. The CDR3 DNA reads TGTGCCAGCAGGGACAGGGGAGGGAACACTGAAGCTTTCTTT. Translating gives CASRDRGGNTEAFF.

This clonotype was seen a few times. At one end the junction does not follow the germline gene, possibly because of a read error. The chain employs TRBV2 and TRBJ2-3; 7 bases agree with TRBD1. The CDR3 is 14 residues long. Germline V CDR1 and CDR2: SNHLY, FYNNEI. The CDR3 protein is CASSEAWGTDTQYF. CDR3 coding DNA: TGTGCCAGCAGTGAAGCCTGGGGGACAGACACGCAGTATTTT.

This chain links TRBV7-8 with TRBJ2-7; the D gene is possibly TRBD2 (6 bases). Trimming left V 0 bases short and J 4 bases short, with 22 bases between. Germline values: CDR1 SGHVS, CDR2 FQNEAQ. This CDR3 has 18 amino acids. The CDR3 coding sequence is TGTGCCAGCAGCTTAGCCCAGGTCGGGGGTGTCCTTTTTTACGAGCAGTACTTC. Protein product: CASSLAQVGGVLFYEQYF.

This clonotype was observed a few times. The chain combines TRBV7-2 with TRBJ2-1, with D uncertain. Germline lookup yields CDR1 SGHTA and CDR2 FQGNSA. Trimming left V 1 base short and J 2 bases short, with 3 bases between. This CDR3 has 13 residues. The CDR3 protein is CASSLDAYNEQFF. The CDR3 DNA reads TGTGCCAGCAGCTTAGACGCCTACAATGAGCAGTTCTTC.

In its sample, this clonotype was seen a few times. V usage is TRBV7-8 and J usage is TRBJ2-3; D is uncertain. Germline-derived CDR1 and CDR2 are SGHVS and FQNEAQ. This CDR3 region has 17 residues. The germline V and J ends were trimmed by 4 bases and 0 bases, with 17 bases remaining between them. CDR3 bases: TGTGCCAGCAGCTACCTTGGGATGTACTATAGCACAGATACGCAGTATTTT. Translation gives CASSYLGMYYSTDTQYF.

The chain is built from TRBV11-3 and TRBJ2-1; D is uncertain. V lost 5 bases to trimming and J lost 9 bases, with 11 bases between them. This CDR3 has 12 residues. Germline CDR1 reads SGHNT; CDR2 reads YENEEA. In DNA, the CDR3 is TGTGCCAGCAGCCGATCCGGGTTTGAGCAGTTCTTC. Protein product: CASSRSGFEQFF.

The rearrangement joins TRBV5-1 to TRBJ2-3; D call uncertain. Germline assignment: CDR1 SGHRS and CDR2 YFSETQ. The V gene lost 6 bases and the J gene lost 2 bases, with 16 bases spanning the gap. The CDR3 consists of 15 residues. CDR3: CASILDSQVTDTQYF. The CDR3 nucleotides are TGCGCCAGCATCCTCGACTCCCAAGTCACAGATACGCAGTATTTT. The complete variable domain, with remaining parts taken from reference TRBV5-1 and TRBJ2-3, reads KAGVTQTPRYLIKTRGQQVTLSCSPISGHRSVSWYQQTPGQGLQFLFEYFSETQRNKGNFPGRFSGRQFSNSRSEMNVSTLELGDSALYLCASILDSQVTDTQYFGPGTRLTVL.

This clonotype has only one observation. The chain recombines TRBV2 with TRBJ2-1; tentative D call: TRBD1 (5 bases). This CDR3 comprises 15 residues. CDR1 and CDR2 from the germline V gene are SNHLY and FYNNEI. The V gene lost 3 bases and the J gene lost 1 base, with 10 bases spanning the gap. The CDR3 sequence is CASSEGQASYNEQFF. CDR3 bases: TGTGCCAGCAGTGAGGGGCAGGCATCCTACAATGAGCAGTTCTTC. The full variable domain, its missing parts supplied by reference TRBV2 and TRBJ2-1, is EPEVTQTPSHQVTQMGQEVILRCVPISNHLYFYWYRQILGQKVEFLVSFYNNEISEKSEIFDDQFSVERPDGSNFTLKIRSTKLEDSAMYFCASSEGQASYNEQFFGPGTRLTVL.

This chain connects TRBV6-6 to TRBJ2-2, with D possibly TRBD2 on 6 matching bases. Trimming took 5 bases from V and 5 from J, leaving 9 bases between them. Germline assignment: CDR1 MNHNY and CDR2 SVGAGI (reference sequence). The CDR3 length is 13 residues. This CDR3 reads CASSIGSTGELFF. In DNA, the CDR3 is TGTGCCAGCAGTATCGGGAGTACCGGGGAGCTGTTTTTT.

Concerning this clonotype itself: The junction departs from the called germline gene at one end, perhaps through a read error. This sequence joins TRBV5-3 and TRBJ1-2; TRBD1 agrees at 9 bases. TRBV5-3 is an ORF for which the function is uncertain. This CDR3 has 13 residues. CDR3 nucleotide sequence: TGTGCCAGCAGCTTGTGGACAGGGGTTGGCTACACCTTC. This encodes CASSLWTGVGYTF.

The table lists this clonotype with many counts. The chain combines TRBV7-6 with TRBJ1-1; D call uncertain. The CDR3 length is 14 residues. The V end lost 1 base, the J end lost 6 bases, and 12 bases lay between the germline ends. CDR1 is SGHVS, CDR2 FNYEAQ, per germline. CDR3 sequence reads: CASSLGALEAEAFF. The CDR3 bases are TGTGCCAGCAGCTTAGGGGCTTTGGAGGCTGAAGCTTTCTTT. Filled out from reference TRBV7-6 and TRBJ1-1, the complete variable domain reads GAGVSQSPRYKVTKRGQDVALRCDPISGHVSLYWYRQALGQGPEFLTYFNYEAQQDKSGLPNDRFSAERPEGSISTLTIQRTEQRDSAMYRCASSLGALEAEAFFGQGTRLTVV.

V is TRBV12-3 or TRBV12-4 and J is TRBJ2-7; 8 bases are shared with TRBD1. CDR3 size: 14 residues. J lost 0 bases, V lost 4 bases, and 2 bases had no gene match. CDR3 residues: CASSYGQGSYEQYF. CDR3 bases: TGTGCCAGCAGTTATGGACAGGGCTCCTACGAGCAGTACTTC.

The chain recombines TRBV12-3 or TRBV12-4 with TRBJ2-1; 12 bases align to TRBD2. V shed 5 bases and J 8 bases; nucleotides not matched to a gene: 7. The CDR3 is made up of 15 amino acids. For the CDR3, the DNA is TGTGCCAGCAGTGCTCTAGCGGGGGGGCGGGATGAGCAGTTCTTC. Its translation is CASSALAGGRDEQFF.

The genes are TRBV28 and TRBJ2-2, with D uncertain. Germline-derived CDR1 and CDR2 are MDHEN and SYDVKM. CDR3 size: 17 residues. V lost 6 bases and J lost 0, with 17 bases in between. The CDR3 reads CASRLRPLRANTGELFF. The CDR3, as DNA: TGTGCCAGCAGACTCCGACCGTTACGGGCGAACACCGGGGAGCTGTTTTTT. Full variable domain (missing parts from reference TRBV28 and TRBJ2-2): DVKVTQSSRYLVKRTGEKVFLECVQDMDHENMFWYRQDPGLGLRLIYFSYDVKMKEKGDIPEGYSVSREKKERFSLILESASTNQTSMYLCASRLRPLRANTGELFFGEGSRLTVL.

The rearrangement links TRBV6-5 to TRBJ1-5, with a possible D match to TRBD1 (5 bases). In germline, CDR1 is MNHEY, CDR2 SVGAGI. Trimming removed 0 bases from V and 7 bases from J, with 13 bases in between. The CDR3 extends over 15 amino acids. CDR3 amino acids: CASSYSKSGLQPQHF. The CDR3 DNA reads TGTGCCAGCAGTTACTCCAAATCAGGGTTGCAGCCCCAGCATTTT.

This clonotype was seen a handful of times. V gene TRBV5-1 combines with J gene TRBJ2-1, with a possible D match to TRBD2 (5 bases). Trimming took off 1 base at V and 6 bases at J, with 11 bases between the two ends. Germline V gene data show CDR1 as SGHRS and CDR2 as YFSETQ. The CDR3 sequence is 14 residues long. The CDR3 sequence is CASSLRGSPNEQFF. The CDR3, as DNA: TGCGCCAGCAGCTTGCGGGGTAGCCCCAATGAGCAGTTCTTC.

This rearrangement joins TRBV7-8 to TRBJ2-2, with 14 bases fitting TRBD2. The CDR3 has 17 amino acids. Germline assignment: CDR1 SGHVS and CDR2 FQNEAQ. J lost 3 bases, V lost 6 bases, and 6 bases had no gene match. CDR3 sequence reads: CASRPGLAGEHTGELFF. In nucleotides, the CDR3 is TGTGCCAGCAGGCCGGGACTAGCGGGGGAGCACACCGGGGAGCTGTTTTTT.

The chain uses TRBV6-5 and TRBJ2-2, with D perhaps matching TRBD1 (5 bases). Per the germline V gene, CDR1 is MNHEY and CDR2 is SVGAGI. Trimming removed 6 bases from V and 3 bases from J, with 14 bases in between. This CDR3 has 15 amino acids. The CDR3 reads CASSPSDRYTGELFF. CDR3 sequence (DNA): TGTGCCAGCAGCCCATCAGACAGATACACCGGGGAGCTGTTTTTT.

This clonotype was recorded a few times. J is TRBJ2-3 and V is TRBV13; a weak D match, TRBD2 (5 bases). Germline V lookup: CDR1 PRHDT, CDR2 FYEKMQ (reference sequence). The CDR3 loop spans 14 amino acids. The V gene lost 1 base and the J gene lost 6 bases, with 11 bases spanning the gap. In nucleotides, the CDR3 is TGTGCCAGCAGCTTAGTTGAGGGAAAGGATACGCAGTATTTT. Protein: CASSLVEGKDTQYF.

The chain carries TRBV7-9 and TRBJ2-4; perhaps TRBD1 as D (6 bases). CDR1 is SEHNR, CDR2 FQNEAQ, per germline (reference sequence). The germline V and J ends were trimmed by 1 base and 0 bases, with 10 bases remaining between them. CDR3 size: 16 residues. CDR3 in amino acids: CASSLGRTVAKNIQYF. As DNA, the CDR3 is TGTGCCAGCAGCTTAGGCAGGACAGTAGCCAAAAACATTCAGTACTTC.

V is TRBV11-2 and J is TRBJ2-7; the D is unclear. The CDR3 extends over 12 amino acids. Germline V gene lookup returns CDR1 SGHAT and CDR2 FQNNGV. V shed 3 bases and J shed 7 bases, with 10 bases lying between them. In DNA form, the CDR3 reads TGTGCCAGCAGCTTCCACCCCCCTGAGCAGTACTTC. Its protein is CASSFHPPEQYF.

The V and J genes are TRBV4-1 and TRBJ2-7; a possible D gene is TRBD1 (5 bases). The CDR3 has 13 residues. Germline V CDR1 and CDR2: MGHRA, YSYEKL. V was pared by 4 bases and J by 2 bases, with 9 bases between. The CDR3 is CASSPGSTYEQYF. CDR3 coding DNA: TGCGCCAGCAGCCCAGGGTCCACCTACGAGCAGTACTTC.

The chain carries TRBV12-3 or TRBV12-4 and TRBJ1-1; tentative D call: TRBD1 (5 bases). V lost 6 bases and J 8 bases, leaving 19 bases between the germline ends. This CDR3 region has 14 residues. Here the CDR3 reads CASSAGGMGLEAFF. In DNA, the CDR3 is TGTGCCAGCAGCGCGGGGGGAATGGGGTTGGAAGCTTTCTTT.

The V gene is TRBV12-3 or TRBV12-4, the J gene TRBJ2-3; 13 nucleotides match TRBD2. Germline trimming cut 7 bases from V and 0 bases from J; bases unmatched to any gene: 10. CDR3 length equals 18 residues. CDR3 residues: CASTGLAGAVRSTDTQYF. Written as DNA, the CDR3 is TGTGCCAGCACCGGACTAGCGGGGGCCGTTCGAAGCACAGATACGCAGTATTTT.

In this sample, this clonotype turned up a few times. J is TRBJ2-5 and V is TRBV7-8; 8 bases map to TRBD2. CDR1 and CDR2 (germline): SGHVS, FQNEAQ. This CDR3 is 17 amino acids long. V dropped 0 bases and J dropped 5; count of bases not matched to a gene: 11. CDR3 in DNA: TGTGCCAGCAGCTTAGCGCTGGGACTAGAGGCCCAGGAGACCCAGTACTTC. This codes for CASSLALGLEAQETQYF. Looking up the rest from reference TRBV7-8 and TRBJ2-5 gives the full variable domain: GAGVSQSPRYKVAKRGQDVALRCDPISGHVSLFWYQQALGQGPEFLTYFQNEAQLDKSGLPSDRFFAERPEGSVSTLKIQRTQQEDSAVYLCASSLALGLEAQETQYFGPGTRLLVL.

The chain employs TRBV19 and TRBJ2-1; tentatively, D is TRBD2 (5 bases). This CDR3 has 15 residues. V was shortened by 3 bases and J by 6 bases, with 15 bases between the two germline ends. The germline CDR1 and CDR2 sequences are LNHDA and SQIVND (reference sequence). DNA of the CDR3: TGTGCCAGTAGTATGGCGCTGACTACCCTCAATGAGCAGTTCTTC. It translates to CASSMALTTLNEQFF.

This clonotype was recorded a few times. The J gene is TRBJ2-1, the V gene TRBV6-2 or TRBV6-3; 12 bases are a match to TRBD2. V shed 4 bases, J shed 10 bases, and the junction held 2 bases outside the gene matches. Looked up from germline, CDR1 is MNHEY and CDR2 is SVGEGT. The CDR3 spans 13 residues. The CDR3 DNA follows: TGTGCCAGCAGTTCCGGGACTAGCGGGGAGCAGTTCTTC. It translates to CASSSGTSGEQFF.

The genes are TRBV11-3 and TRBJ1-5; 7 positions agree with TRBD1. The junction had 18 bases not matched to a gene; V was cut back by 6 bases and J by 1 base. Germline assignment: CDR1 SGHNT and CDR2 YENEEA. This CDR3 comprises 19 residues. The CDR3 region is CASSAPQGGGGLSNQPQHF. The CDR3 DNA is TGTGCCAGCAGTGCACCCCAGGGAGGGGGCGGATTAAGCAATCAGCCCCAGCATTTT.

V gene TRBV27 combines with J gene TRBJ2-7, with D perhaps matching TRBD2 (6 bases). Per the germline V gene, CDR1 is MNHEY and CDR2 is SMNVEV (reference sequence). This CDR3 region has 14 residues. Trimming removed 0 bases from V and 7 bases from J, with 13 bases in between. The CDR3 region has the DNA TGTGCCAGCAGTTTATCAGTGGGACTGAGTGAGCAGTACTTC. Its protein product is CASSLSVGLSEQYF.

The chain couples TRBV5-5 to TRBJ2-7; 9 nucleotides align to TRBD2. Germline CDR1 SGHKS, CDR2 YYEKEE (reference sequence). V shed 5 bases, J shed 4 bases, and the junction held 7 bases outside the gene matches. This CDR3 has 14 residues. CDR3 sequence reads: CASSSSGGHYEQYF. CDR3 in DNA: TGTGCCAGCAGTTCAAGCGGGGGGCATTACGAGCAGTACTTC.